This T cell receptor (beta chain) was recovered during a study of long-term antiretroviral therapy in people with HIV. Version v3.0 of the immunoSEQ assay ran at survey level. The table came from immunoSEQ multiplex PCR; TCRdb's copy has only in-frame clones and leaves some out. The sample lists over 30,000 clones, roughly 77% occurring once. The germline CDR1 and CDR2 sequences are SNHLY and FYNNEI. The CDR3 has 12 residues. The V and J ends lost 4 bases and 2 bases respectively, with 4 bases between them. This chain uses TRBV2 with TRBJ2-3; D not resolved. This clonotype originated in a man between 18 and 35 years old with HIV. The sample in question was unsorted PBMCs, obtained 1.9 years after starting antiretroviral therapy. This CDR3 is CASSGSTDTQYF. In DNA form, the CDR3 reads TGTGCCAGCAGTGGTTCCACAGATACGCAGTATTTT.